The 27 T cell receptor beta chains given below trace back to one sample, sequenced in a study of shared clonotypes between healthy human individuals. Using immunoSEQ multiplex PCR, the repertoire was profiled, and TCRdb retains in-frame clones only, with some absent. This sample carries about 750,000 clones, 80% to 95% of them seen once, and the ten largest clones take less than 25%. Selected positively for CCR7 and CD45RO-negative, naive CD8 cells excluded terminally differentiated effector memory CD45RA+ cells. The sequencing input was naive CD8+ T cells sorted from blood. The receptors stem from a man aged 30 to 45 in good health.

This clone was seen just once. This chain connects TRBV28 to TRBJ2-2; TRBD2 matches 12 bases. The junction had 5 bases not matched to a gene; V was cut back by 4 bases and J by 5 bases. The length of the CDR3 is 16 residues. The germline CDR1 and CDR2 sequences are MDHEN and SYDVKM. CDR3 amino acids: CASSYRLAGATGELFF. The CDR3 region has the DNA TGTGCCAGCAGTTACAGACTAGCGGGAGCAACCGGGGAGCTGTTTTTT.

CDR3 residues: CASSSELEEYF. Here the CDR3 DNA reads TGTGCCAGCAGCTCAGAACTAGAGGAGTACTTC. The chain employs TRBV7-9 and TRBJ2-5, with D tentatively TRBD2 (5 bases). The V and J ends lost 4 bases and 12 bases respectively, with 12 bases between them. This CDR3 comprises 11 residues. CDR1 is SEHNR, CDR2 FQNEAQ, per germline (reference sequence).

This clone was seen once. The chain couples TRBV7-6 to TRBJ1-4; perhaps TRBD1 as D (5 bases). This CDR3 has 15 residues. Germline V lookup: CDR1 SGHVS, CDR2 FNYEAQ. V gave up 3 bases and J gave up 5 bases, with 13 bases separating them. CDR3 in amino acids: CASSFQEGPNEKLFF. The CDR3 coding sequence is TGTGCCAGCAGCTTCCAGGAGGGGCCAAATGAAAAACTGTTTTTT.

The gene calls are TRBV19 and TRBJ1-1; D unclear. V gave up 1 base and J gave up 4 bases, with 19 bases separating them. Germline lookup yields CDR1 LNHDA and CDR2 SQIVND (reference sequence). There are 17 residues in the CDR3. The CDR3 sequence: CASSIVPLVVVSTEAFF. CDR3 DNA sequence: TGTGCCAGTAGTATAGTCCCCTTGGTGGTCGTGAGCACTGAAGCTTTCTTT.

The chain carries TRBV15 and TRBJ2-1; 8 bases are shared with TRBD2. This CDR3 is 15 amino acids long. Trimming at V came to 5 bases and at J to 3 bases, leaving 6 bases not matched to a gene. Germline assignment: CDR1 LNHNV and CDR2 YYDKDF (reference sequence). CDR3 DNA: TGTGCCACCAGCGGAGCACTAGCGGACTACAATGAGCAGTTCTTC. This encodes CATSGALADYNEQFF.

This chain joins TRBV7-9 and TRBJ2-1; 13 bases fit TRBD2. The CDR3 spans 19 residues. Germline V gene lookup returns CDR1 SEHNR and CDR2 FQNEAQ (reference sequence). The V segment lost 7 bases and the J segment 3 bases; nucleotides outside the gene matches: 15. The CDR3 here is CASTVLAGGDGPRYNEQFF. DNA for the CDR3: TGTGCCAGCACCGTACTAGCGGGAGGGGATGGGCCCCGCTACAATGAGCAGTTCTTC.

This chain joins TRBV4-1 and TRBJ1-1, with TRBD1 as a possible D gene (6 bases). Germline lookup yields CDR1 MGHRA and CDR2 YSYEKL. Trimming removed 1 base from V and 5 bases from J, with 14 bases in between. This CDR3 contains 15 residues. In DNA form, the CDR3 reads TGCGCCAGCAGCCAAGGGGCAGGGGCGATGACTGAAGCTTTCTTT. Translation gives CASSQGAGAMTEAFF.

This chain links TRBV6-6 with TRBJ2-1; 7 bases map to TRBD1. CDR1 and CDR2 from the germline V gene are MNHNY and SVGAGI (reference sequence). V lost 7 bases, J lost 0 bases, and 9 bases stayed unmatched. The CDR3 is 16 amino acids. CDR3 in DNA: TGTGCCAGCACCCGACGACAGGGTGGCTCCTACAATGAGCAGTTCTTC. Translation: CASTRRQGGSYNEQFF.

The rearrangement links TRBV7-2 to TRBJ2-7, with 8 bases lining up with TRBD2. Germline V CDR1 and CDR2: SGHTA, FQGNSA. The CDR3 contains 14 residues. The trim removed 2 bases at V and 3 bases at J, leaving 3 bases unmatched. In DNA, the CDR3 is TGTGCCAGCAGCTTAATCGGGACTAGCTACGAGCAGTACTTC. This sequence encodes CASSLIGTSYEQYF.

This chain joins TRBV5-4 and TRBJ2-3; D not resolved. The CDR3 is 14 residues long. V lost 1 base, J lost 4 bases, and 10 bases lay in between. Germline V gene data show CDR1 as SGHNT and CDR2 as YYREEE (reference sequence). CDR3 protein: CASSLLSVPDTQYF. In DNA form, the CDR3 reads TGTGCCAGCAGCTTGCTGTCAGTCCCAGATACGCAGTATTTT. Using reference TRBV5-4 and TRBJ2-3 for the parts outside the CDR3, the full variable domain is ETGVTQSPTHLIKTRGQQVTLRCSSQSGHNTVSWYQQALGQGPQFIFQYYREEENGRGNFPPRFSGLQFPNYSSELNVNALELDDSALYLCASSLLSVPDTQYFGPGTRLTVL.

The CDR3 protein is CASSLSPVYEQYF. DNA for the CDR3: TGTGCCAGCAGCTTAAGTCCCGTCTACGAGCAGTACTTC. The rearrangement links TRBV11-2 to TRBJ2-7; no clear D. The V gene lost 2 bases and the J gene lost 3 bases, with 8 bases spanning the gap. CDR3 size: 13 residues. Germline values: CDR1 SGHAT, CDR2 FQNNGV.

V is TRBV4-3 and J is TRBJ2-1; 8 bases align to TRBD2. This CDR3 contains 15 residues. The J segment lost 8 bases and the V segment lost 0 bases, leaving 6 bases of the junction unmatched. CDR1 is LGHNA and CDR2 is YSLEER in the germline V gene. CDR3 nucleotides: TGCGCCAGCAGCCAAGAACCAGCGGGAGTATATGAGCAGTTCTTC. It encodes CASSQEPAGVYEQFF.

The rearrangement uses TRBV19 and TRBJ2-1, with D possibly TRBD2 on 6 matching bases. Trimming took off 5 bases at V and 3 bases at J, with 11 bases between the two ends. From germline, CDR1 is LNHDA and CDR2 SQIVND (reference sequence). The CDR3 length is 14 residues. DNA for the CDR3: TGTGCCAGTAGTTTATTGACTAGCTACAATGAGCAGTTCTTC. Translation: CASSLLTSYNEQFF.

V and J are TRBV10-3 and TRBJ2-7; D is possibly TRBD2 (5 bases). The CDR3 consists of 11 residues. V lost 11 bases, J lost 6 bases, and 14 bases lay in between. Germline V gene data show CDR1 as ENHRY and CDR2 as SYGVKD. The CDR3 DNA is TGTGCCTCGGACGGGGTTCCCGAGCAGTACTTC. Amino acid sequence: CASDGVPEQYF.

The chain employs TRBV9 and TRBJ2-7, with TRBD2 matching over 14 bases. V shed 7 bases, J shed 4 bases, and the junction held 7 bases outside the gene matches. From germline, CDR1 is SGDLS and CDR2 YYNGEE. The CDR3 contains 15 residues. The chain's CDR3 is CASGTGTSGSYEQYF. CDR3 DNA sequence: TGTGCCAGCGGAACAGGGACTAGCGGGAGTTACGAGCAGTACTTC.

The V call is TRBV11-2, the J call TRBJ2-5; 10 bases align to TRBD2. CDR3 length: 16 amino acids. With V trimmed by 1 base and J by 4 bases, 6 bases remained unmatched. From germline, CDR1 is SGHAT and CDR2 FQNNGV. The CDR3 DNA follows: TGTGCCAGCAGCTTAGTTATAGCGGGAGGAAGAGAGACCCAGTACTTC. This encodes CASSLVIAGGRETQYF.

V and J are TRBV5-1 and TRBJ1-1; no definite D call. Germline V lookup: CDR1 SGHRS, CDR2 YFSETQ. V lost 0 bases and J 0 bases, leaving 9 bases between the germline ends. The CDR3 is made up of 15 amino acids. The CDR3 here is CASSLVDGMNTEAFF. In nucleotides, the CDR3 is TGCGCCAGCAGCTTGGTGGACGGGATGAACACTGAAGCTTTCTTT.

The chain joins TRBV7-6 to TRBJ2-7; D call uncertain. V lost 1 base and J 2 bases, leaving 9 bases between the germline ends. From germline, CDR1 is SGHVS and CDR2 FNYEAQ. This CDR3 region has 14 residues. Here the CDR3 reads CASSLERSPYEQYF. In DNA form, the CDR3 reads TGTGCCAGCAGCTTAGAACGATCCCCCTACGAGCAGTACTTC.

The chain couples TRBV7-9 to TRBJ2-5; tentative D call: TRBD2 (6 bases). CDR3 length: 15 amino acids. Trimming pared 5 bases from V and 4 bases from J, leaving 17 bases between. From germline, CDR1 is SEHNR and CDR2 FQNEAQ (reference sequence). The CDR3 DNA sequence: TGTGCCAGCAGCCCGCGGGGACCCCCAGCAGAGACCCAGTACTTC. Translating it yields CASSPRGPPAETQYF.

The J gene is TRBJ1-5, the V gene TRBV27, with TRBD1 matching over 12 bases. The CDR3 totals 16 residues. CDR1 MNHEY and CDR2 SMNVEV come from the germline V gene (reference sequence). Germline trimming cut 5 bases from V and 6 bases from J; bases unmatched to any gene: 8. CDR3 sequence: CASSPTGTGGVQPQHF. The CDR3 DNA reads TGTGCCAGCAGTCCTACCGGGACAGGGGGCGTTCAGCCCCAGCATTTT.

This clone was seen a single time. The chain recombines TRBV27 with TRBJ1-2; D possibly corresponds to TRBD1 (6 bases). CDR1 and CDR2 (germline): MNHEY, SMNVEV (reference sequence). Trimming shortened V by 2 bases and J by 4 bases, and 8 bases separated the two germline ends. The CDR3 spans 13 residues. CDR3 in DNA: TGTGCCAGCAGTTTAAGAGGGGGCTATGGCTACACCTTC. Protein product: CASSLRGGYGYTF.

The chain joins TRBV6-6 to TRBJ2-7; D possibly matches TRBD1 or TRBD2 (5 bases each). The CDR3 covers 15 residues. V was cut by 0 bases and J by 0 bases, with 9 bases left in between. The germline gives CDR1 MNHNY, CDR2 SVGAGI (reference sequence). CDR3: CASSYSGESSYEQYF. CDR3 nucleotides: TGTGCCAGCAGTTACTCGGGGGAGAGCTCCTACGAGCAGTACTTC.

The gene calls are TRBV7-9 and TRBJ1-4; D gene ambiguous. The V gene's germline CDR1 is SEHNR and CDR2 FQNEAQ (reference sequence). V gave up 5 bases and J gave up 4 bases, with 11 bases separating them. The CDR3 is 14 residues long. The CDR3 spells CASSIPGNNEKLFF. The CDR3 coding sequence is TGTGCCAGCAGCATCCCCGGGAATAATGAAAAACTGTTTTTT.

V and J are TRBV27 and TRBJ2-2, with D unclear. The V end lost 0 bases, the J end lost 1 base, and 12 bases lay between the germline ends. The length of the CDR3 is 17 residues. The germline CDR1 and CDR2 sequences are MNHEY and SMNVEV (reference sequence). The CDR3 DNA follows: TGTGCCAGCAGTTTATCGGCTATTCCCCAGAACACCGGGGAGCTGTTTTTT. This encodes CASSLSAIPQNTGELFF.

This chain links TRBV7-6 with TRBJ2-5, with 10 bases identical to TRBD2. This CDR3 has 16 amino acids. The J segment lost 1 base and the V segment lost 3 bases, leaving 5 bases of the junction unmatched. CDR1 and CDR2 from the germline V gene are SGHVS and FNYEAQ. CDR3 amino acids: CASSLGLAPIQETQYF. In DNA, the CDR3 is TGTGCCAGCAGCTTGGGACTAGCGCCCATCCAAGAGACCCAGTACTTC.

The chain uses TRBV7-2 and TRBJ2-3; D not certain. The germline gives CDR1 SGHTA, CDR2 FQGNSA. CDR3 length equals 19 residues. V lost 2 bases to trimming and J lost 5 bases, with 26 bases between them. The CDR3 sequence: CASSLYVRIIRTDRDTQYF. The CDR3 DNA sequence: TGTGCCAGCAGCTTATACGTAAGGATCATTCGCACAGATAGAGATACGCAGTATTTT.

The chain employs TRBV14 and TRBJ1-2; D is possibly TRBD1 (5 bases). The CDR3 extends over 15 amino acids. V was pared by 4 bases and J by 7 bases, with 19 bases between. Germline CDR1 is SGHDN and CDR2 is FVKESK. In nucleotides, the CDR3 is TGTGCCAGCAGCCTCATTCCAGGGTGGAGAGGTGGCTACACCTTC. Its protein is CASSLIPGWRGGYTF.